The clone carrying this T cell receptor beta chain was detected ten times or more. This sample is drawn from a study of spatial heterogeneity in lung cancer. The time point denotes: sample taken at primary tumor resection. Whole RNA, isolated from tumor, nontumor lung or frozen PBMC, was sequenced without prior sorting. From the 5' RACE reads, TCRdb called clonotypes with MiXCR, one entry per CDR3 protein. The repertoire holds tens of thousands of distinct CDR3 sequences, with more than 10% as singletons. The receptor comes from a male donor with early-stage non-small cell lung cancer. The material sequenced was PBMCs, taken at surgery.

For the CDR3, the DNA is TGTGCCAGCTCCCCTGGGGGACAGGCATTTAATCAGCCCCAGCATTTT. It is translated as CASSPGGQAFNQPQHF. The chain links TRBV27 to TRBJ1-5; 8 nucleotides line up with TRBD1. Germline CDR1 is MNHEY and CDR2 is SMNVEV (reference sequence). V gave up 8 bases and J gave up 4 bases; unmatched junction bases: 13. The CDR3 contains 16 residues.